This is a list of T cell receptor beta chains from one sample in a study of blood T cell repertoires in COVID-19. Here immunoSEQ multiplex PCR was the method, and the copy in TCRdb shows in-frame clones only, minus some. The sample gives approximately 440,000 clones, around 90% of which show up once; about 0.57% is in the top ten. Material for sequencing was PBMCs or T cells enriched from blood (not recorded which). Source of these receptors: a man younger than 35 who had recovered from COVID-19. The CDR3 runs from the conserved cysteine through the conserved F or W. Each record gives: D gene, clone size, V gene, J gene, CDR3 protein, CDR3 DNA. A D gene is named only where the DNA matches it firmly. Clone size is given for some rows only: seen once, a few or many times, or a class if the clone is expanded.

D: NA
size: NA
V: TRBV2
J: TRBJ1-6
CDR3: CASSEGRVLRPLHF
DNA: TGTGCCAGCAGTGAGGGCAGGGTTTTGCGCCCCCTCCACTTT

D: NA
size: NA
V: TRBV6-5
J: TRBJ1-4
CDR3: CASSPRQSNEKLFF
DNA: TGTGCCAGCAGCCCGAGACAGAGTAATGAAAAACTGTTTTTT

D: NA
size: NA
V: TRBV21-1
J: TRBJ1-2
CDR3: CASSKQAPRDNYGYTF
DNA: TGTGCCAGCAGCAAGCAAGCACCCAGGGATAACTATGGCTACACCTTC

D: TRBD1
size: NA
V: TRBV19
J: TRBJ1-5
CDR3: CASSRQGRNQPQHF
DNA: TGTGCCAGTAGCCGACAGGGGCGCAATCAGCCCCAGCATTTT

D: TRBD1
size: NA
V: TRBV27
J: TRBJ1-4
CDR3: CASSLLKRDRRNEKLFF
DNA: TGTGCCAGCAGTTTGCTCAAGAGGGACAGGCGCAATGAAAAACTGTTTTTT

D: TRBD1
size: NA
V: TRBV12-3/TRBV12-4
J: TRBJ1-2
CDR3: CASSPGTGRGYTF
DNA: TGTGCCAGCAGTCCCGGGACAGGGCGAGGCTACACCTTC

D: NA
size: NA
V: TRBV6-5
J: TRBJ1-1
CDR3: CATADQGRGTEAFF
DNA: TGTGCCACCGCTGACCAGGGCAGAGGCACTGAAGCTTTCTTT

D: TRBD2
size: few
V: TRBV6-1
J: TRBJ2-1
CDR3: CASSARFSGGSGEQFF
DNA: TGTGCCAGCAGTGCCCGCTTTTCGGGGGGGTCCGGTGAGCAGTTCTTC

D: TRBD2
size: NA
V: TRBV9
J: TRBJ2-5
CDR3: CASSGGDYRETQYF
DNA: TGTGCCAGCAGCGGAGGGGACTACCGGGAGACCCAGTACTTC

D: TRBD1
size: NA
V: TRBV2
J: TRBJ1-5
CDR3: CASSEVRSGGRRNQPQHF
DNA: TGTGCCAGCAGTGAAGTGAGATCAGGGGGCCGTCGCAATCAGCCCCAGCATTTT

D: NA
size: NA
V: TRBV28
J: TRBJ2-7
CDR3: CASSFSGTGDEQYF
DNA: TGTGCCAGCAGTTTTTCCGGGACTGGGGACGAGCAGTACTTC

D: TRBD1
size: NA
V: TRBV6-6
J: TRBJ1-6
CDR3: CASNPTGSFNSPLHF
DNA: TGTGCCAGCAATCCGACAGGGTCGTTCAATTCACCCCTCCACTTT

D: TRBD1
size: few
V: TRBV24-1
J: TRBJ2-7
CDR3: CATPNQPGQGSHEQYF
DNA: TGTGCCACTCCCAACCAACCGGGACAGGGGAGCCACGAGCAGTACTTC

D: NA
size: NA
V: TRBV5-1
J: TRBJ1-1
CDR3: CASSSRTRLNTEAFF
DNA: TGCGCCAGCAGCTCGAGGACAAGGCTGAACACTGAAGCTTTCTTT

D: NA
size: once
V: TRBV27
J: TRBJ1-1
CDR3: CASSFSGVTEAFF
DNA: TGTGCCAGCAGTTTCTCAGGGGTTACTGAAGCTTTCTTT

D: TRBD1
size: NA
V: TRBV5-1
J: TRBJ2-7
CDR3: CASSTTGTAYEQYF
DNA: TGCGCCAGCAGCACAACCGGGACAGCCTACGAGCAGTACTTC

D: TRBD2
size: NA
V: TRBV5-1
J: TRBJ2-7
CDR3: CASSLAGPIASEQYF
DNA: TGCGCCAGCAGCTTAGCGGGACCGATCGCTTCCGAGCAGTACTTC

D: TRBD1
size: NA
V: TRBV27
J: TRBJ2-7
CDR3: CASRRDRSSYEQYF
DNA: TGTGCCAGCCGGAGGGACAGGAGTTCCTACGAGCAGTACTTC

D: TRBD2
size: NA
V: TRBV6-1
J: TRBJ2-7
CDR3: CASSEDGRLAGKTYEQYF
DNA: TGTGCCAGCAGTGAAGATGGGAGACTAGCGGGGAAAACCTACGAGCAGTACTTC

D: TRBD1
size: NA
V: TRBV14
J: TRBJ2-7
CDR3: CASSRQGAIGYEQYF
DNA: TGTGCCAGCAGCCGTCAGGGGGCGATCGGCTACGAGCAGTACTTC

D: NA
size: NA
V: TRBV5-1
J: TRBJ2-2
CDR3: CASFNGAAPVVRTGELFF
DNA: TGCGCCAGCTTTAATGGGGCGGCACCCGTTGTCCGCACCGGGGAGCTGTTTTTT

D: TRBD1
size: NA
V: TRBV2
J: TRBJ1-1
CDR3: CASRASTGLDIEAFF
DNA: TGTGCCAGCAGGGCTTCGACAGGGCTGGACATTGAAGCTTTCTTT

D: NA
size: NA
V: TRBV7-9
J: TRBJ1-3
CDR3: CASSLDSSGNTIYF
DNA: TGTGCCAGCAGCTTAGACTCTTCTGGAAACACCATATATTTT

D: TRBD1
size: NA
V: TRBV9
J: TRBJ1-4
CDR3: CASSAGTGNEKLFF
DNA: TGTGCCAGCAGCGCCGGGACAGGGAATGAAAAACTGTTTTTT

D: NA
size: NA
V: TRBV5-1
J: TRBJ2-1
CDR3: CASSSGQRSYNEQFF
DNA: TGCGCCAGCAGCTCAGGACAGCGCTCCTACAATGAGCAGTTCTTC

D: NA
size: few
V: TRBV9
J: TRBJ2-7
CDR3: CASSADFSYEQYF
DNA: TGTGCCAGCAGCGCGGACTTCTCCTACGAGCAGTACTTC

D: NA
size: NA
V: TRBV6-4
J: TRBJ1-2
CDR3: CASSEQGYGYTF
DNA: TGTGCCAGCAGTGAACAGGGCTACGGCTACACCTTC

D: TRBD2
size: NA
V: TRBV28
J: TRBJ2-1
CDR3: CASSIGGTTDNEQFF
DNA: TGTGCCAGCAGCATAGGAGGGACTACAGACAATGAGCAGTTCTTC

D: NA
size: NA
V: TRBV27
J: TRBJ2-1
CDR3: CASSRTQGNEQFF
DNA: TGTGCCAGCAGTCGAACTCAGGGTAATGAGCAGTTCTTC

D: NA
size: NA
V: TRBV2
J: TRBJ2-1
CDR3: CASRAEPGSSYNEQFF
DNA: TGTGCCAGCAGAGCTGAGCCCGGGAGCTCCTACAATGAGCAGTTCTTC

D: NA
size: NA
V: TRBV21-1
J: TRBJ2-7
CDR3: CASNHRDRSSYEQYF
DNA: TGTGCCAGCAACCATCGGGACAGAAGCTCCTACGAGCAGTACTTC

D: NA
size: once
V: TRBV6-6
J: TRBJ1-6
CDR3: CASSYDRNNSPLHF
DNA: TGTGCCAGCAGTTACGACAGAAATAATTCACCCCTCCACTTT

D: NA
size: NA
V: TRBV19
J: TRBJ1-1
CDR3: CASSMTPREVTEAFF
DNA: TGTGCCAGTAGTATGACCCCCAGGGAGGTCACTGAAGCTTTCTTT

D: NA
size: once
V: TRBV3-1/TRBV3-2
J: TRBJ2-2
CDR3: CASSQPLATGELFF
DNA: TGTGCCAGCAGCCAACCGCTAGCTACCGGGGAGCTGTTTTTT

D: NA
size: NA
V: TRBV5-4
J: TRBJ2-7
CDR3: CASSSPTKKSTEQYF
DNA: TGTGCCAGCAGCTCGCCCACTAAAAAATCTACCGAGCAGTACTTC

D: NA
size: NA
V: TRBV2
J: TRBJ1-1
CDR3: CASSDSQGRTFF
DNA: TGTGCCAGCAGTGACAGTCAGGGAAGGACTTTCTTT

D: TRBD2
size: NA
V: TRBV7-9
J: TRBJ2-3
CDR3: CASSIKRGATDTQYF
DNA: TGTGCCAGCAGCATAAAGCGGGGCGCCACAGATACGCAGTATTTT

D: TRBD1
size: NA
V: TRBV6-5
J: TRBJ1-2
CDR3: CASSRSRDSHYTF
DNA: TGTGCCAGCAGTAGGTCCCGGGACAGTCACTACACCTTC

D: TRBD2
size: NA
V: TRBV2
J: TRBJ2-3
CDR3: CASIPWLAGAADTQYF
DNA: TGTGCCAGCATTCCATGGCTAGCGGGAGCGGCAGATACGCAGTATTTT

D: NA
size: NA
V: TRBV20-1
J: TRBJ2-1
CDR3: CSASFLDEQFF
DNA: TGCAGTGCTAGTTTCTTAGATGAGCAGTTCTTC

D: NA
size: NA
V: TRBV6-1
J: TRBJ2-1
CDR3: CASSEIGRGIDEQFF
DNA: TGTGCCAGCAGTGAAATAGGCAGGGGTATAGATGAGCAGTTCTTC